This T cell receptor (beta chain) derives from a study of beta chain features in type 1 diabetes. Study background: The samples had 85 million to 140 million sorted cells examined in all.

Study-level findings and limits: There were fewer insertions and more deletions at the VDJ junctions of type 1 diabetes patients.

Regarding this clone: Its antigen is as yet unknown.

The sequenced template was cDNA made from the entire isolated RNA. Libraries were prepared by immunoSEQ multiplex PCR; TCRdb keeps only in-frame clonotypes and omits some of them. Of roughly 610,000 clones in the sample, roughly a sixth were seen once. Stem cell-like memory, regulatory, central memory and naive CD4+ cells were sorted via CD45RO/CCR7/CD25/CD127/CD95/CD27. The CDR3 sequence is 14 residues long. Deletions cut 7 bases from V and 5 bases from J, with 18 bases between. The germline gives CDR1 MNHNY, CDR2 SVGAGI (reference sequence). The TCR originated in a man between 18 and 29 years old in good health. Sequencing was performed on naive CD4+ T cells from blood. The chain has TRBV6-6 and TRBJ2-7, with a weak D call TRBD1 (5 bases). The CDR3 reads CASTLVHGRDEQYF. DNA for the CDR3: TGTGCCAGCACCCTTGTCCATGGCAGGGACGAGCAGTACTTC.